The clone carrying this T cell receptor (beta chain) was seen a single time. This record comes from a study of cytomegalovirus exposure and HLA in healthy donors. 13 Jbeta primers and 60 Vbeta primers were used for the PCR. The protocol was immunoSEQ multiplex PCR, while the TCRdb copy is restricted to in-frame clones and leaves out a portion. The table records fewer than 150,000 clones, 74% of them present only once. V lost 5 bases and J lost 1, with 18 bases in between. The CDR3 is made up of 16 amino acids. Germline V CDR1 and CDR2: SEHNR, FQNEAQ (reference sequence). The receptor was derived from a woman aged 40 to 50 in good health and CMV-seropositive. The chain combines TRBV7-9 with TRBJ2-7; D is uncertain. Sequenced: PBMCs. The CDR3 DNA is TGTGCCAGCAGCACCCGGAGCGCGCCCGGGTCCTACGAGCAGTACTTC. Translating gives CASSTRSAPGSYEQYF.